The clone carrying this T cell receptor beta chain occurred once. Its antigen is still unknown. The CDR3 is made up of 10 amino acids. Germline V gene lookup returns CDR1 MDHEN and CDR2 SYDVKM. Trimming cost V 8 bases and J 6 bases, with 5 bases left between them. This sample is drawn from a study of shared clonotypes between healthy human individuals. General study points: Relative to memory subsets, naive subsets generally showed larger estimated richness.

The protocol was immunoSEQ multiplex PCR, while the TCRdb copy is restricted to in-frame clones and leaves out a portion. This table has roughly 2 million clones, 90% to 96% appearing once. This TCR derives from a man between 18 and 35 years old in good health. The sequenced sample was naive CD4+ T cells sorted from blood. Subset denoted: CD45RA+ positively selected. The genes are TRBV28 and TRBJ2-4, with a possible D match to TRBD2 (5 bases). The CDR3: CASGGNIQYF. The CDR3, as DNA: TGTGCCAGCGGAGGAAACATTCAGTACTTC. The full variable domain, rest sourced from reference TRBV28 and TRBJ2-4, is DVKVTQSSRYLVKRTGEKVFLECVQDMDHENMFWYRQDPGLGLRLIYFSYDVKMKEKGDIPEGYSVSREKKERFSLILESASTNQTSMYLCASGGNIQYFGAGTRLSVL.